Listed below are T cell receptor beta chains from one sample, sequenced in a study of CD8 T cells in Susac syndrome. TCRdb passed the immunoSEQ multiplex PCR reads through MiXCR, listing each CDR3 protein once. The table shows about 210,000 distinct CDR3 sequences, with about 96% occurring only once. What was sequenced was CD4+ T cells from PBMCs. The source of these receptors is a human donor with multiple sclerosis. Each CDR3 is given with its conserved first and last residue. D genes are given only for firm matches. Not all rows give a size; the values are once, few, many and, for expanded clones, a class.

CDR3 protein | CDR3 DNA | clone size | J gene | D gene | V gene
CASSVAGETQYF | TGTGCCAGCAGTGTAGCGGGAGAGACCCAGTACTTC | - | TRBJ2-5 | TRBD2 | TRBV28
CSVGTDTQYF | TGCAGCGTTGGCACAGATACGCAGTATTTT | - | TRBJ2-3 | - | TRBV29-1
CASSHPGNTGELFF | TGTGCCAGCAGCCACCCGGGTAACACCGGGGAGCTGTTTTTT | - | TRBJ2-2 | - | TRBV3-1
CASKGYRDGYTF | TGTGCCAGCAAGGGCTATCGGGACGGCTACACCTTC | - | TRBJ1-2 | - | TRBV7-6
CASSQGQVVAFF | TGTGCCAGCAGCCAGGGACAGGTCGTAGCTTTCTTT | - | TRBJ1-1 | TRBD1 | TRBV3-1
CAGGRDRGAYNEQFF | TGTGCCGGGGGCAGAGACAGGGGTGCTTACAATGAGCAGTTCTTC | - | TRBJ2-1 | TRBD1 | TRBV30
CASSLPGGPGANVLTF | TGTGCCAGCAGCCTCCCGGGGGGACCTGGGGCCAACGTCCTGACTTTC | - | TRBJ2-6 | TRBD2 | TRBV3-1
CSTNPMPDTQYF | TGCAGTACCAATCCAATGCCAGATACGCAGTATTTT | - | TRBJ2-3 | - | TRBV20-1
CASSLSILSSYNEQFF | TGTGCCAGCAGCTTGTCCATCTTGAGCTCCTACAATGAGCAGTTCTTC | - | TRBJ2-1 | - | TRBV5-4
CSARDRGGHFYGYTF | TGCAGTGCTAGAGATAGAGGGGGCCACTTCTATGGCTACACCTTC | - | TRBJ1-2 | TRBD1 | TRBV20-1
CASSPGTGGVEKLFF | TGTGCCAGCAGCCCAGGGACAGGGGGCGTTGAAAAACTGTTTTTT | - | TRBJ1-4 | TRBD1 | TRBV3-1
CASSVGPSTPQETQYF | TGTGCCAGCAGCGTAGGTCCCTCGACTCCCCAAGAGACCCAGTACTTC | - | TRBJ2-5 | - | TRBV9
CASLGRTAGELFF | TGTGCCAGTTTGGGGAGGACGGCCGGGGAGCTGTTTTTT | - | TRBJ2-2 | - | TRBV27
CSARQPNTEAFF | TGCAGTGCTAGACAGCCGAACACTGAAGCTTTCTTT | once | TRBJ1-1 | - | TRBV20-1
CASSLVVKTYEQYF | TGTGCCAGCAGTTTAGTGGTCAAAACCTACGAGCAGTACTTC | - | TRBJ2-7 | - | TRBV28
CSARTASTDTQYF | TGCAGTGCGCGGACAGCTAGCACAGATACGCAGTATTTT | - | TRBJ2-3 | - | TRBV20-1
CARIDSTF | TGTGCCAGAATTGACTCCACCTTC | - | TRBJ1-2 | - | TRBV27
CAWSAKQETQYF | TGTGCCTGGAGCGCTAAGCAAGAGACCCAGTACTTC | - | TRBJ2-5 | - | TRBV30
CSARVQAGGETQYF | TGCAGTGCTAGAGTTCAGGCTGGAGGAGAGACCCAGTACTTC | - | TRBJ2-5 | - | TRBV20-1
CSAHQGVTEAFF | TGCAGCGCCCATCAGGGGGTAACTGAAGCTTTCTTT | - | TRBJ1-1 | TRBD1 | TRBV29-1
CASSYRTGTEAFF | TGTGCCAGCAGTTACCGGACAGGGACTGAAGCTTTCTTT | few | TRBJ1-1 | TRBD1 | TRBV6-5
CASSLAGSGDTQYF | TGTGCCAGTAGCTTAGCGGGAAGCGGAGATACGCAGTATTTT | few | TRBJ2-3 | TRBD2 | TRBV7-9
CAWSALQKETQYF | TGTGCCTGGAGTGCCCTACAGAAAGAGACCCAGTACTTC | - | TRBJ2-5 | - | TRBV30